Listed here are 24 T cell receptor beta chains from one sample, sequenced in a study of cytomegalovirus exposure and HLA in healthy donors. Here immunoSEQ multiplex PCR was the method, and the copy in TCRdb shows in-frame clones only, minus some. The sample lists about 350,000 clones, roughly 87% occurring once. The specimen was PBMCs. The source is a woman aged 25 to 39 in good health and CMV-seropositive.

This clone occurred a few times. The chain joins TRBV14 to TRBJ1-2; D is ambiguous. Germline V gives CDR1 SGHDN, CDR2 FVKESK. The V end lost 1 base, the J end lost 5 bases, and 14 bases lay between the germline ends. The CDR3 is made up of 15 amino acids. The CDR3: CASSQVPNGRYGYTF. The DNA of the CDR3 is TGTGCCAGCAGCCAAGTTCCCAACGGCAGATATGGCTACACCTTC.

This clone turned up a few times. The chain uses TRBV6-5 and TRBJ2-7; 8 bases line up with TRBD1. Trimming took 0 bases from V and 2 from J; bases not matched to a gene: 3. CDR3 length equals 15 residues. The germline CDR1 and CDR2 sequences are MNHEY and SVGAGI. The CDR3 sequence: CASSYSLDRAYEQYF. CDR3 in DNA: TGTGCCAGCAGTTACTCGCTGGACAGGGCCTACGAGCAGTACTTC.

The V and J genes are TRBV9 and TRBJ1-1; no reliable D call. Germline V gene lookup returns CDR1 SGDLS and CDR2 YYNGEE. V lost 0 bases and J 4 bases, leaving 4 bases between the germline ends. There are 12 residues in the CDR3. The CDR3 DNA reads TGTGCCAGCAGCGTAGAGGGCACTGAAGCTTTCTTT. Encoded protein: CASSVEGTEAFF.

The chain uses TRBV14 and TRBJ2-2, with D uncertain. The germline CDR1 and CDR2 sequences are SGHDN and FVKESK. V was shortened by 5 bases and J by 0 bases, with 19 bases between the two germline ends. The CDR3 is 18 residues long. CDR3 in DNA: TGTGCCAGCAGCGCACAAGGTCCCTTTTCCGCGAACACCGGGGAGCTGTTTTTT. Protein: CASSAQGPFSANTGELFF. The full variable domain, in which reference TRBV14 and TRBJ2-2 provide the parts outside the CDR3, is EAGVTQFPSHSVIEKGQTVTLRCDPISGHDNLYWYRRVMGKEIKFLLHFVKESKQDESGMPNNRFLAERTGGTYSTLKVQPAELEDSGVYFCASSAQGPFSANTGELFFGEGSRLTVL.

This chain joins TRBV6-6 and TRBJ1-2; D is perhaps TRBD1 (5 bases). Germline V gene lookup returns CDR1 MNHNY and CDR2 SVGAGI (reference sequence). CDR3 size: 16 residues. V lost 6 bases and J lost 7, with 24 bases in between. The CDR3 loop is CASSRWGDLGNGGYTF. The CDR3 nucleotides are TGTGCCAGCAGCCGATGGGGGGACCTCGGAAACGGTGGCTACACCTTC.

The chain uses TRBV7-2 and TRBJ2-5; TRBD1 agrees at 7 bases. This CDR3 comprises 14 residues. Germline V gene lookup returns CDR1 SGHTA and CDR2 FQGNSA. V was clipped by 6 bases and J by 2 bases; unmatched bases: 6. The CDR3 DNA is TGTGCCAGCAGTCGACAGGGACAACAAGAGACCCAGTACTTC. Protein product: CASSRQGQQETQYF.

The V and J genes are TRBV5-1 and TRBJ2-7; 8 nucleotides agree with TRBD2. The length of the CDR3 is 14 residues. Losses at the gene ends were 1 base for V and 5 bases for J; bases not matched to a gene: 5. Looked up from germline, CDR1 is SGHRS and CDR2 is YFSETQ. The CDR3 bases are TGCGCCAGCAGCTTGCCGGGAGGGCCTGACGAGCAGTACTTC. As protein: CASSLPGGPDEQYF.

The chain employs TRBV10-3 and TRBJ2-5, with 7 bases lining up with TRBD1. CDR3 length: 14 residues. V lost 4 bases, J lost 7 bases, and 9 bases stayed unmatched. CDR1 and CDR2 (germline): ENHRY, SYGVKD. The CDR3 DNA reads as TGTGCCATCAGTGGGACAGGAGCAGGGGGGACCCAGTACTTC. It codes for CAISGTGAGGTQYF.

The chain carries TRBV27 and TRBJ2-1; tentatively, D is TRBD2 (5 bases). The CDR3 sequence is 16 residues long. The ends were cut back, 8 bases at V and 9 bases at J, with 26 bases in the middle. The germline V gene encodes CDR1 MNHEY and CDR2 SMNVEV (reference sequence). CDR3 region: CASGPNPRASTGEQFF. CDR3 sequence (DNA): TGTGCCAGCGGACCAAATCCGAGGGCCTCCACGGGTGAGCAGTTCTTC.

The J gene is TRBJ2-5, the V gene TRBV4-3, with a weak D call TRBD2 (6 bases). This CDR3 spans 16 amino acids. V was shortened by 5 bases and J by 2 bases, with 18 bases between the two germline ends. The germline CDR1 and CDR2 sequences are LGHNA and YSLEER. CDR3 bases: TGCGCCAGCAGCACGGGTCCCCCCGGGGGACAAGAGACCCAGTACTTC. Encoded protein: CASSTGPPGGQETQYF.

The rearrangement joins TRBV5-1 to TRBJ1-2; a weak D match, TRBD1 (6 bases). The germline V and J ends were trimmed by 5 bases and 2 bases, with 13 bases remaining between them. CDR1 SGHRS and CDR2 YFSETQ come from the germline V gene. CDR3 length: 14 residues. The CDR3 region is CASSPDRNNYGYTF. CDR3 DNA: TGCGCCAGCAGTCCCGACAGGAACAACTATGGCTACACCTTC.

The chain links TRBV5-6 to TRBJ2-3; D not resolved. CDR3 size: 14 residues. V shed 4 bases and J shed 2 bases, with 11 bases lying between them. CDR1 SGHDT and CDR2 YYEEEE come from the germline V gene. The chain's CDR3 is CASSPLPSTDTQYF. CDR3 bases: TGTGCCAGCAGCCCCCTTCCATCCACAGATACGCAGTATTTT.

This sequence joins TRBV7-9 and TRBJ2-7, with a weak D call TRBD1 (5 bases). Germline CDR1 reads SEHNR; CDR2 reads FQNEAQ (reference sequence). The CDR3 is 14 amino acids. V lost 5 bases, J lost 3 bases, and 14 bases lay in between. This CDR3 is CASSLLGPLYEQYF. Written as DNA, the CDR3 is TGTGCCAGCAGCCTTCTGGGGCCCCTCTACGAGCAGTACTTC.

Concerning this clone itself: The same CDR3 arises from other DNA sequences in this sample as well. The chain uses TRBV7-3 and TRBJ2-3; 10 nucleotides align to TRBD2. This CDR3 is built from 15 residues. Germline V CDR1 and CDR2: SGHTA, FQGTGA. The trim removed 2 bases at V and 1 base at J, leaving 0 bases unmatched. The CDR3 nucleotides are TGTGCCAGCAGCTTAGGGACTAGCGGCACAGATACGCAGTATTTT. Residues: CASSLGTSGTDTQYF.

This chain connects TRBV4-2 to TRBJ1-6; D may be TRBD1 (5 bases). The CDR3 has 14 residues. With 2 bases removed from V and 10 bases from J, the gap between germline ends came to 12 bases. Germline V gene data show CDR1 as LGHNA and CDR2 as YNFKEQ. The CDR3 loop reads CASSQSQGGSPLHF. The CDR3, as DNA: TGTGCCAGCAGCCAATCGCAGGGCGGCTCACCCCTCCACTTT.

The chain combines TRBV29-1 with TRBJ1-2; D is unresolved. CDR3 length: 14 residues. Trimming took off 1 base at V and 2 bases at J, with 11 bases between the two ends. Germline CDR1 and CDR2: SQVTM and ANQGSEA. The DNA for the CDR3 is TGCAGCGTTGAAGCTCGAGCCGGGAACTATGGCTACACCTTC. It yields the protein CSVEARAGNYGYTF.

The J gene is TRBJ1-1, the V gene TRBV7-3; D gene unclear. This CDR3 contains 13 residues. Germline V CDR1 and CDR2: SGHTA, FQGTGA. The V end lost 1 base, the J end lost 8 bases, and 11 bases lay between the germline ends. CDR3 nucleotides: TGTGCCAGCAGCTTAAAGGTTACTACAGAAGCTTTCTTT. Translation: CASSLKVTTEAFF.

The rearrangement joins TRBV7-3 to TRBJ2-1; maybe TRBD2 (6 bases). CDR1 and CDR2 (germline): SGHTA, FQGTGA. This CDR3 spans 13 amino acids. V shed 5 bases and J shed 10 bases, with 15 bases lying between them. CDR3 sequence (DNA): TGTGCCAGCAGCGGCGGGGCTGACCGAGAGCAGTTCTTC. It yields the protein CASSGGADREQFF.

This rearrangement joins TRBV2 to TRBJ2-3; 7 bases line up with TRBD2. J lost 2 bases, V lost 6 bases, and 5 bases had no gene match. CDR1 and CDR2 from the germline V gene are SNHLY and FYNNEI. This CDR3 contains 14 residues. The CDR3 sequence: CASRASGYTDTQYF. CDR3 in DNA: TGTGCCAGCAGGGCTAGCGGATACACAGATACGCAGTATTTT.

The chain has TRBV28 and TRBJ2-7; D might be TRBD1 (6 bases). The germline V and J ends were trimmed by 5 bases and 8 bases, with 10 bases remaining between them. Germline CDR1 and CDR2: MDHEN and SYDVKM. The CDR3 loop spans 11 amino acids. CDR3 region: CASSLGTQQYF. The CDR3 DNA reads as TGTGCCAGCAGTCTGGGGACACAGCAGTACTTC.

The genes are TRBV28 and TRBJ2-4; 7 bases line up with TRBD1. The CDR3 sequence is 17 residues long. The V segment lost 5 bases and the J segment 0 bases; nucleotides outside the gene matches: 10. CDR1 is MDHEN, CDR2 SYDVKM, per germline. The CDR3 nucleotides read TGTGCCAGCAGTCCCTCCGGGACAGCTCTAGCCAAAAACATTCAGTACTTC. It codes for CASSPSGTALAKNIQYF.

This clone was counted a few times. Other DNA sequences in this sample translate to the same CDR3. The chain couples TRBV7-9 to TRBJ1-3; D uncertain. Germline CDR1 is SEHNR and CDR2 is FQNEAQ (reference sequence). The CDR3 has 14 residues. Trimming stripped 0 bases from V and 4 bases from J, with 7 bases between. CDR3 nucleotides: TGTGCCAGCAGCTTAGCGGTCAGCGGAAACACCATATATTTT. Residues: CASSLAVSGNTIYF.

The chain is built from TRBV7-4 and TRBJ1-5, with TRBD1 as a possible D gene (5 bases). V lost 4 bases and J lost 1, with 20 bases in between. Germline-derived CDR1 and CDR2 are SGHVT and SQSDAQ. This CDR3 is 18 amino acids long. DNA for the CDR3: TGTGCCAGCAGCTCTCCCCGGGGGTCAGGGAGGAGCAATCAGCCCCAGCATTTT. Translating it yields CASSSPRGSGRSNQPQHF.

The J gene is TRBJ2-7, the V gene TRBV30; D is uncertain. The length of the CDR3 is 16 residues. Germline assignment: CDR1 GTSNPN and CDR2 SVGIG (reference sequence). Trimming removed 4 bases at V and 0 bases at J, with 19 bases between. The CDR3 loop reads CAWTRTPGSHSYEQYF. For the CDR3, the DNA is TGTGCCTGGACCCGAACGCCTGGCAGCCACTCCTACGAGCAGTACTTC.